The sequence of this TCR beta chain was determined in a study of blood T cell repertoires in COVID-19. Study as a whole: Spain, Italy and the United States supplied samples that represented acute and convalescent COVID-19.

The data were produced by immunoSEQ multiplex PCR, yet TCRdb's version contains in-frame clones alone and is incomplete. The table includes around 82,000 clones, 85% detected once. The J segment lost 5 bases and the V segment lost 3 bases, leaving 8 bases of the junction unmatched. Germline CDR1 and CDR2: KGHDR and SFDVKD. The CDR3 is 16 amino acids. It was during active infection that Seattle patients were enrolled and then longitudinally followed. Specimen: peripheral blood. This sequence was found in a man in his forties or fifties with COVID-19, enrolled during active disease. J is TRBJ1-5 and V is TRBV24-1; TRBD1 aligns across 8 bases. Written as DNA, the CDR3 is TGTGCCACCAGTGATCCCGGACAGGGACCTGATCAGCCCCAGCATTTT. It encodes CATSDPGQGPDQPQHF.